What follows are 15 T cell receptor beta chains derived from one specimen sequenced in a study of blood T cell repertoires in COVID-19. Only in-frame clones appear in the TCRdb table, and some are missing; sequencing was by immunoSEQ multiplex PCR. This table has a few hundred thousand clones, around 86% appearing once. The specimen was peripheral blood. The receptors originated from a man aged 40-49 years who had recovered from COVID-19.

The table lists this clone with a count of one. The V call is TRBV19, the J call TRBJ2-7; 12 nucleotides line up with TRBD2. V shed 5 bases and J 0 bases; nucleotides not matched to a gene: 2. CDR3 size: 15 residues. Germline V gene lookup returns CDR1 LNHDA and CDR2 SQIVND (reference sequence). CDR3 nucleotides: TGTGCCAGTAGTGCTAGCGGGAGGGCCTCCTACGAGCAGTACTTC. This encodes CASSASGRASYEQYF. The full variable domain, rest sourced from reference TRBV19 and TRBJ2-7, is DGGITQSPKYLFRKEGQNVTLSCEQNLNHDAMYWYRQDPGQGLRLIYYSQIVNDFQKGDIAEGYSVSREKKESFPLTVTSAQKNPTAFYLCASSASGRASYEQYFGPGTRLTVT.

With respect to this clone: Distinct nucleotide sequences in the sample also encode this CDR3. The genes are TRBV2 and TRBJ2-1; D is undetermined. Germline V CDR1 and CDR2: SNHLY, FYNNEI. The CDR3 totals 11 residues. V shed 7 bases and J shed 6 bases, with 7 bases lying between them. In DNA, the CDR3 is TGTGCCAGCACGGGTCTCAATGAGCAGTTCTTC. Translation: CASTGLNEQFF.

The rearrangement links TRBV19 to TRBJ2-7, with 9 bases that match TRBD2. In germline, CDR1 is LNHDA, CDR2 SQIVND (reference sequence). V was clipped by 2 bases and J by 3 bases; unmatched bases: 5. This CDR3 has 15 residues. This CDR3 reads CASSIIAGDIYEQYF. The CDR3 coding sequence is TGTGCCAGTAGTATAATAGCGGGAGATATCTACGAGCAGTACTTC.

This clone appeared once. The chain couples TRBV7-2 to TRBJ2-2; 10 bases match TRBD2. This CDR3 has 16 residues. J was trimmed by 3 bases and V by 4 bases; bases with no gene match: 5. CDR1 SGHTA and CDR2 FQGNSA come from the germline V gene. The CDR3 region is CASSSLGTSDTGELFF. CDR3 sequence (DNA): TGTGCCAGCAGCTCCCTAGGGACTAGCGACACCGGGGAGCTGTTTTTT.

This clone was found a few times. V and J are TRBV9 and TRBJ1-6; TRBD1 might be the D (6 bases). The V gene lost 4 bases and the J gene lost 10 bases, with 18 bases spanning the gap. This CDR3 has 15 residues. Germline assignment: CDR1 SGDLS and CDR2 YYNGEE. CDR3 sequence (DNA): TGTGCCAGCAGCCCATACAGGGATTCACGATCACCCCTCCACTTT. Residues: CASSPYRDSRSPLHF.

The CDR3 protein is CASGLTENYGYTF. In DNA, the CDR3 is TGTGCCAGCGGACTGACCGAGAACTATGGCTACACCTTC. V and J are TRBV11-3 and TRBJ1-2; D ambiguous. Trimming removed 8 bases at V and 2 bases at J, with 12 bases between. CDR3 length: 13 amino acids. CDR1 is SGHNT, CDR2 YENEEA, per germline.

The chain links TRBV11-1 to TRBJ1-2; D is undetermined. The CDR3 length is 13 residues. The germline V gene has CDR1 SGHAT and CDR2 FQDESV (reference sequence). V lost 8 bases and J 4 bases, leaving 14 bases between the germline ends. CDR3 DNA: TGTGCCAGCGGTACAACACCGTTCTATGGCTACACCTTC. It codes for CASGTTPFYGYTF.

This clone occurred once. CDR3 sequence: CASSLARGQGNTEAFF. The CDR3 DNA reads as TGTGCCAGCAGCTTAGCGCGGGGCCAGGGGAACACTGAAGCTTTCTTT. The V call is TRBV7-6, the J call TRBJ1-1; D is perhaps TRBD1 (5 bases). Germline loops: CDR1 SGHVS, CDR2 FNYEAQ. V was shortened by 0 bases and J by 1 base, with 12 bases between the two germline ends. The CDR3 has 16 residues.

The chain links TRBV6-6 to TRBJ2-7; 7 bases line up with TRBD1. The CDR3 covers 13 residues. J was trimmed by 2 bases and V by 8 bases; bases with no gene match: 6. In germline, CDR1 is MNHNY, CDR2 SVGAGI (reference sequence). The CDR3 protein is CASCKDRAYEQYF. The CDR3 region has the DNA TGTGCCAGCTGTAAAGACAGGGCCTACGAGCAGTACTTC.

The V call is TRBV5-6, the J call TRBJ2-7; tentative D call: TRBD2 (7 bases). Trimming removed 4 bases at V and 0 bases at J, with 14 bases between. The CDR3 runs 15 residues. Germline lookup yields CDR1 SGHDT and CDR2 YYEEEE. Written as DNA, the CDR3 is TGTGCCAGCAGCAGGGGGGGGCGGAGCTCCTACGAGCAGTACTTC. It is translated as CASSRGGRSSYEQYF.

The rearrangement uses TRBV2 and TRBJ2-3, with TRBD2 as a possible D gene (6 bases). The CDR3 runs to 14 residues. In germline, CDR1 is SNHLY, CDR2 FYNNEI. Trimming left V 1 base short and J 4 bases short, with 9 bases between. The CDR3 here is CASSEGRGADTQYF. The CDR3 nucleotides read TGTGCCAGCAGTGAAGGGCGGGGAGCAGATACGCAGTATTTT.

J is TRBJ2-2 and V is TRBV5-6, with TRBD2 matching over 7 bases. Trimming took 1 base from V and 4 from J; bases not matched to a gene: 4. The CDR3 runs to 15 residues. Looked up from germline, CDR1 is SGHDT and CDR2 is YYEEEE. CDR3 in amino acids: CASSLLGEGTGELFF. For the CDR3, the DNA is TGTGCCAGCAGCTTGCTAGGGGAGGGCACCGGGGAGCTGTTTTTT.

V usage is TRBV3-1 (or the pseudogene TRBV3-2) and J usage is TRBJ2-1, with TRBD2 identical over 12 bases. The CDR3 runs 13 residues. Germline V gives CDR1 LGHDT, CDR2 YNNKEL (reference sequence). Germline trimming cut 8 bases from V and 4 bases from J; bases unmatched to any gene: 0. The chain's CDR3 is CASGLAGYNEQFF. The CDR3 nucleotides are TGTGCCAGCGGACTAGCGGGGTACAATGAGCAGTTCTTC.

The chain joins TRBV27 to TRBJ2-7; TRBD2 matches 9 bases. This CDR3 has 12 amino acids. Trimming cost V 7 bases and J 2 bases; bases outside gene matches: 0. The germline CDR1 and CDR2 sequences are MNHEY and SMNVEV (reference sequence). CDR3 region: CASKRGAYEQYF. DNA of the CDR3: TGTGCCAGCAAGCGGGGGGCCTACGAGCAGTACTTC.

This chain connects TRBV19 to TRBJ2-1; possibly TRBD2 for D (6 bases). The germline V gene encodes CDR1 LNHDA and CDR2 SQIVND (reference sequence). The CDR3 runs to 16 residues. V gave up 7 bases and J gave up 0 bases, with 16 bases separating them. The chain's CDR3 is CASTPSGRFSYNEQFF. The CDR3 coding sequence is TGTGCCAGTACTCCCTCCGGGAGATTCTCCTACAATGAGCAGTTCTTC.